This TCR beta chain was sequenced in a study of cytomegalovirus exposure and HLA in healthy donors. Study summary: Clustering assigned 81% of the approximately 400 genotyped donors to the Caucasian-associated ancestry cluster. Broader study findings: Most TCR beta V segments were productive about 90% or about 30% of the time in an earlier analysis. Within the data, a cluster of highly shared sequence variants was likely a sequencing artifact.

A multiplex PCR was run with 60 Vbeta primers and 13 Jbeta primers. Generated by immunoSEQ multiplex PCR, the TCRdb table keeps only in-frame clones and is missing some. Among about 120,000 clones listed, around 77% were seen once. This clone was recorded a few times. Its matching antigen is unknown. The length of the CDR3 is 10 residues. The germline V gene has CDR1 DFQATT and CDR2 SNEGSKA (reference sequence). Sequenced: PBMCs. The TCR comes from a man younger than 30 in good health and CMV-seropositive. The V call is TRBV20-1, the J call TRBJ2-5; maybe TRBD2 (5 bases). The DNA end is more similar to TRBJ2-7, so the J call may be wrong. CDR3 DNA: TGCAGTGCTCCAGCGGCCGAGCAGTACTTC. Its protein product is CSAPAAEQYF.